The rows below give T cell receptor beta chains drawn from one sample of a study of T cell changes during pregnancy in multiple sclerosis. The repertoire was sequenced with immunoSEQ multiplex PCR; TCRdb's copy has only in-frame clones and lacks some. The table shows 65,000 to 85,000 clones, with around nine tenths occurring only once. This sample comprised CD4+ T cells from peripheral blood mononuclear cells, obtained after pregnancy. These TCRs come from a female donor with multiple sclerosis, enrolled in a pregnancy study. Both conserved end residues are part of each CDR3. Each record gives: V gene, clone size, D gene, J gene, CDR3 protein, CDR3 DNA. D genes are given only for firm matches. Rows may omit the clone size; those that give it use once, few, many or a size class.

>TRBV19|-|-|TRBJ2-1
CASSIRGTHNEQFF
TGTGCCAGTAGTATAAGGGGAACCCACAATGAGCAGTTCTTC
>TRBV4-1|-|-|TRBJ1-3
CASSQETRDTIYF
TGCGCCAGCAGCCAAGAAACGAGGGACACCATATATTTT
>TRBV19|-|-|TRBJ1-5
CASSPSGGTNQPQHF
TGTGCCAGTAGTCCCTCGGGAGGGACAAATCAGCCCCAGCATTTT
>TRBV29-1|once|-|TRBJ1-1
CSDLEVGGPAFF
TGCAGCGATTTGGAGGTCGGGGGGCCAGCTTTCTTT
>TRBV6-1|-|TRBD1|TRBJ1-2
CASGQVEGGYTF
TGTGCCAGTGGACAGGTAGAGGGAGGCTACACCTTC
>TRBV5-1|-|-|TRBJ2-5
CASSRGGSGEETQYF
TGCGCCAGCAGCAGGGGGGGGTCAGGGGAAGAGACCCAGTACTTC
>TRBV28|-|-|TRBJ1-1
CASSLQANTEAFF
TGTGCCAGCAGCCTCCAGGCGAACACTGAAGCTTTCTTT
>TRBV7-9|-|TRBD1|TRBJ2-6
CASSRDRSNSGANVLTF
TGTGCCAGCAGCCGGGACAGGAGCAACTCTGGGGCCAACGTCCTGACTTTC
>TRBV9|-|TRBD1|TRBJ2-1
CASSVGQGARFEQFF
TGTGCCAGCAGCGTGGGACAGGGGGCGAGGTTTGAGCAGTTCTTC
>TRBV28|few|-|TRBJ1-2
CASQAGLDGYTF
TGTGCCAGTCAAGCGGGACTAGATGGCTACACCTTC
>TRBV18|-|-|TRBJ2-1
CASSPRSGSYNEQFF
TGTGCCAGCTCACCAAGATCGGGGTCCTACAATGAGCAGTTCTTC
>TRBV6-1|-|TRBD1|TRBJ1-2
CASSVWDRDGYTF
TGTGCCAGCAGTGTTTGGGACAGGGACGGCTACACCTTC
>TRBV6-5|-|-|TRBJ2-1
CASGLRPRNEQFF
TGTGCCAGTGGACTACGGCCGAGGAATGAGCAGTTCTTC
>TRBV7-9|-|-|TRBJ2-2
CASSLGTGTPTGELFF
TGTGCCAGCAGCCTAGGGACCGGGACACCGACCGGGGAGCTGTTTTTT
>TRBV19|-|-|TRBJ2-3
CASSGRQGTDTQYF
TGTGCCAGTAGTGGTCGGCAGGGCACAGATACGCAGTATTTT
>TRBV7-9|-|TRBD1|TRBJ1-5
CASSHTGDNQPQHF
TGTGCCAGCAGTCATACAGGGGACAATCAGCCCCAGCATTTT
>TRBV7-8|-|-|TRBJ1-3
CASSVIGNTIYF
TGTGCCAGCAGCGTCATTGGAAACACCATATATTTT
>TRBV2|-|-|TRBJ1-1
CASGSEVTEAFF
TGTGCCAGCGGCAGCGAAGTCACTGAAGCTTTCTTT
>TRBV5-1|-|-|TRBJ1-1
CASSLGYRADEAFF
TGCGCCAGCAGCTTAGGGTACAGGGCGGATGAAGCTTTCTTT
>TRBV10-1|-|TRBD2|TRBJ2-2
CASSPTGTSGGKDTGELFF
TGCGCCAGCAGCCCGACCGGGACTAGCGGGGGAAAGGACACCGGGGAGCTGTTTTTT
>TRBV5-5|-|-|TRBJ2-2
CASIEYRGTYTGELFF
TGTGCCAGCATCGAATACCGCGGGACTTACACCGGGGAGCTGTTTTTT
>TRBV4-2|-|-|TRBJ2-1
CASSQEGPLPIYNEQFF
TGTGCCAGCAGCCAAGAGGGGCCCTTACCTATATACAATGAGCAGTTCTTC
>TRBV18|-|TRBD1|TRBJ1-1
CASSRKTQGAGTEAFF
TGTGCCAGCTCACGGAAAACACAGGGGGCGGGGACTGAAGCTTTCTTT
>TRBV13|once|-|TRBJ1-3
CASSLVGGSGNTIYF
TGTGCCAGCAGCTTAGTAGGCGGGTCCGGAAACACCATATATTTT